This TCR beta chain was retrieved from a study of cytomegalovirus exposure and HLA in healthy donors. Overall study results and limits: Cytomegalovirus-associated TCR beta chains were listed, numbering 150 to 200.

Germline CDR1 LGHNA, CDR2 YNFKEQ. The length of the CDR3 is 19 residues. J gave up 8 bases and V 1 base, and 15 bases lay outside the gene matches. Nominal health characterized the donors when sampled, though unrecorded immune exposures were likely. PCR primers comprised 60 Vbeta and 13 Jbeta primers. Here immunoSEQ multiplex PCR was the method, and the copy in TCRdb shows in-frame clones only, minus some. In the table there are approximately 110,000 clones, approximately 15% of which are singletons. On this clone itself: Its matching antigen is unknown.

V gene TRBV4-2 combines with J gene TRBJ2-1; 12 nucleotides align to TRBD2. Sequencing was performed on PBMCs. This receptor was identified in a woman between 18 and 30 years old in good health and CMV-seronegative. Here the CDR3 reads CASSQAPSGASGGVHEQFF. In nucleotides, the CDR3 is TGTGCCAGCAGCCAAGCCCCGAGTGGTGCTAGCGGGGGGGTACATGAGCAGTTCTTC.